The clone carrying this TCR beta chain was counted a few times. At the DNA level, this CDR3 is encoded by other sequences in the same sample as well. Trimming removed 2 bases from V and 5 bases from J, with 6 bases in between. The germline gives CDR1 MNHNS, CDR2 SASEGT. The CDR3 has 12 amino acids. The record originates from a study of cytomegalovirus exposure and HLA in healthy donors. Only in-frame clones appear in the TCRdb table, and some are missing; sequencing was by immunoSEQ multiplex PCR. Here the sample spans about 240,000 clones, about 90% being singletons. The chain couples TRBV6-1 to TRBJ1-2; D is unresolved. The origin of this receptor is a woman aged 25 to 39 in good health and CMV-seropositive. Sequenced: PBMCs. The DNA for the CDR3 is TGTGCCAGCAGTGAATCGTCGTATGGCTACACCTTC. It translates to CASSESSYGYTF.